A selection of T cell receptor beta chains follows, all from one sample in a study of blood T cell repertoires in COVID-19. The assay was immunoSEQ multiplex PCR, and TCRdb's table has in-frame clones only and misses some. The sample contains about 290,000 clones, roughly 88% of which appear only once. What was sequenced was peripheral blood. All receptors come from a woman aged 25 to 45 with active or convalescent COVID-19. CDR3s include the opening cysteine and the closing phenylalanine or tryptophan. The D gene is left open where the match is weak. Size values are once, few and many counts, or a class for expanded clones, and some rows have none.

V gene	J gene	D gene	clone size	CDR3 DNA	CDR3 protein
TRBV10-1	TRBJ1-1	-	once	TGCGCCAGCAGACCGAATGTAGGGACAGAAGCTTTCTTT	CASRPNVGTEAFF
TRBV6-4	TRBJ2-1	TRBD2	-	TGTGCCAGCAGTGACTCAGCGGGGGGCTACAATGAGCAGTTCTTC	CASSDSAGGYNEQFF
TRBV2	TRBJ2-3	-	-	TGTGCCAGCAGTGCGTTGGGGGGGCCTCGCACAGATACGCAGTATTTT	CASSALGGPRTDTQYF
TRBV7-2	TRBJ2-5	TRBD2	-	TGTGCCAGCAGCCGGAGCGCGACTAGCGGGGGGGCGAAGACCCAGTACTTC	CASSRSATSGGAKTQYF
TRBV29-1	TRBJ1-1	TRBD1	-	TGCAGCGTTGGTGACAGGGTGTTGACTGAAGCTTTCTTT	CSVGDRVLTEAFF
TRBV6-6	TRBJ1-1	-	once	TGTGCCAGCAGCCCCGTCGGGGGGCGGGAAGCTTTCTTT	CASSPVGGREAFF
TRBV6-5	TRBJ1-1	-	-	TGTGCCAGCAGTAGGGAGCTGAACACTGAAGCTTTCTTT	CASSRELNTEAFF
TRBV3-1/TRBV3-2	TRBJ2-3	-	-	TGTGCCAGCAGCCAACGCGGGTTCAGCACAGATACGCAGTATTTT	CASSQRGFSTDTQYF
TRBV5-1	TRBJ1-1	TRBD1	-	TGCGCCAGCAGCTCCGGGACAGAGAACACTGAAGCTTTCTTT	CASSSGTENTEAFF
TRBV12-3/TRBV12-4	TRBJ1-4	TRBD1	many	TGTGCCAGCAGTCCCCGGGACAGGGAAAAACTGTTTTTT	CASSPRDREKLFF
TRBV28	TRBJ1-2	TRBD1	-	TGTGCCAGCAGTGGGGACAGATCCTATGGCTACACCTTC	CASSGDRSYGYTF
TRBV24-1	TRBJ2-5	TRBD1	-	TGTGCCACCAGTGATACGACAGGGTACCAAGAGACCCAGTACTTC	CATSDTTGYQETQYF
TRBV18	TRBJ2-3	TRBD1	-	TGTGCCAGCTCGGGGGACAGGTCATACGGGGATACGCAGTATTTT	CASSGDRSYGDTQYF
TRBV5-4	TRBJ2-3	-	-	TGTGCCAGCAGCTTTACAGGCACAGATACGCAGTATTTT	CASSFTGTDTQYF
TRBV6-1	TRBJ2-5	TRBD2	-	TGTGCCAGCAGTGAGACTAGCGGGGGGGCAGAGACCCAGTACTTC	CASSETSGGAETQYF
TRBV15	TRBJ2-1	TRBD1	-	TGTGCCACCAGCCGGGACAGGGAGGGCAATGAGCAGTTCTTC	CATSRDREGNEQFF
TRBV5-1	TRBJ1-4	TRBD1	-	TGCGCCAGCAGCGTTGGCCAGGGGGCAAATGAAAAACTGTTTTTT	CASSVGQGANEKLFF